The sequence of this T cell receptor (beta chain) was determined in a study of PD-1 blockade in mismatch repair-deficient tumors. Across the study: Enrolled about 2012-2016, patients had progressing, pretreated mismatch repair-deficient cancers of 12 to 13 types. General observations from the study: Rapid post-treatment expansion, then contraction, generally preceding radiologic response, marked tumor-resident clones.

This clone came up once. Its antigen is undetermined. All patients were mismatch repair deficient, assessed by either PCR or immunohistochemistry. TCRs were sequenced from a few patients responding to pembrolizumab. The method was immunoSEQ multiplex PCR; TCRdb's version includes in-frame clones alone and lacks a portion of them. The sample lists about 49,000 clones; around three quarters were seen once. Germline V gene lookup returns CDR1 SNHLY and CDR2 FYNNEI. CDR3 length: 13 residues. Trimming left V 7 bases short and J 2 bases short, with 9 bases between. The material sequenced was PBMCs, taken before pembrolizumab treatment. This clonotype was obtained from an adult with mismatch repair-deficient cancer. The chain links TRBV2 to TRBJ1-3, with D tentatively TRBD1 (5 bases). The CDR3 reads CASTGLAGNTIYF. The DNA for the CDR3 is TGTGCCAGCACGGGGCTGGCTGGAAACACCATATATTTT.